These T cell receptor beta chains were read from a single sample in a study of shared clonotypes between healthy human individuals. TCRdb's table, derived via immunoSEQ multiplex PCR, lists solely in-frame clones and lacks some. The data contain about 2 million clones, 85% to 95% of them singletons. The specimen was naive CD8+ T cells sorted from blood. All receptors derive from a man between 18 and 29 years old in good health. Both conserved end residues are part of each CDR3. Each record gives: V gene, D gene, J gene, clone size, CDR3 protein, CDR3 DNA. A D gene is named only where the DNA matches it firmly. The size of a clone is reported for some rows only, either as once, few or many, or as a class for expanded clones.

TRBV7-3	TRBD2	TRBJ2-3	once	CASSLLAGSRTDTQYF	TGTGCCAGCAGCTTGCTAGCGGGGTCTCGCACAGATACGCAGTATTTT
TRBV13	TRBD2	TRBJ2-1	-	CASSLGGGAYNEQFF	TGTGCCAGCAGCTTGGGCGGGGGGGCCTACAATGAGCAGTTCTTC
TRBV28	TRBD2	TRBJ2-1	-	CASSFLAGDHEQFF	TGTGCCAGCAGTTTTCTAGCGGGGGACCATGAGCAGTTCTTC
TRBV30	TRBD1	TRBJ2-7	once	CAWSVGTGYEQYF	TGTGCCTGGAGTGTGGGGACAGGCTACGAGCAGTACTTC
TRBV7-9	-	TRBJ2-3	-	CASSTSIQRPPDTQYF	TGTGCCAGCAGCACATCCATTCAGCGTCCCCCAGATACGCAGTATTTT
TRBV5-1	-	TRBJ1-1	-	CASSLAWQTNTEAFF	TGCGCCAGCAGCTTGGCCTGGCAGACGAACACTGAAGCTTTCTTT
TRBV30	-	TRBJ2-1	-	CAWSVRAGGNEQFF	TGTGCCTGGAGTGTCAGGGCGGGCGGCAATGAGCAGTTCTTC
TRBV7-9	-	TRBJ2-7	-	CASSSPINPEQYF	TGTGCCAGCAGCTCCCCCATTAACCCCGAGCAGTACTTC
TRBV5-1	TRBD1	TRBJ2-1	few	CASSLGQGSYNEQFF	TGCGCCAGCAGCTTGGGACAGGGCTCCTACAATGAGCAGTTCTTC
TRBV2	TRBD2	TRBJ2-1	-	CASSEALGTSGGRNEQFF	TGTGCCAGCAGTGAAGCCCTTGGGACTAGCGGGGGTAGGAATGAGCAGTTCTTC
TRBV30	-	TRBJ2-6	-	CAWSVLWPGTLYSGANVLTF	TGTGCCTGGAGTGTATTATGGCCCGGGACTCTCTACTCTGGGGCCAACGTCCTGACTTTC
TRBV7-2	-	TRBJ2-1	-	CASSVTRGRGDEQFF	TGTGCCAGCAGCGTAACTAGAGGTCGCGGCGATGAGCAGTTCTTC
TRBV19	-	TRBJ1-1	-	CASSIPEGYAEAFF	TGTGCCAGTAGTATCCCCGAGGGGTACGCTGAAGCTTTCTTT
TRBV11-2	-	TRBJ2-2	-	CASSLQGSGELFF	TGTGCCAGCAGCCTTCAAGGTTCCGGGGAGCTGTTTTTT
TRBV19	-	TRBJ1-5	-	CASSIGPGEAIWAQHF	TGTGCCAGTAGTATAGGGCCAGGGGAGGCCATATGGGCCCAGCATTTT
TRBV6-5	-	TRBJ1-5	-	CASRGGGRNQPQHF	TGTGCCAGCCGGGGAGGGGGGAGAAATCAGCCCCAGCATTTT
TRBV28	-	TRBJ2-7	-	CASERPQRNAYEQYF	TGTGCCAGCGAAAGACCCCAGCGGAACGCCTACGAGCAGTACTTC
TRBV4-1	-	TRBJ2-3	-	CASSQDRIAESTDTQYF	TGCGCCAGCAGCCAAGATCGTATAGCGGAGAGCACAGATACGCAGTATTTT
TRBV9	TRBD2	TRBJ2-4	-	CASSDGTSNIQYF	TGTGCCAGCAGCGATGGGACTAGCAACATTCAGTACTTC
TRBV27	TRBD1	TRBJ1-4	-	CASSPRQGNEKLFF	TGTGCCAGCAGTCCTCGACAGGGTAATGAAAAACTGTTTTTT
TRBV9	TRBD2	TRBJ2-7	-	CASSVASSGAYEQYF	TGTGCCAGCAGCGTAGCTTCTAGCGGGGCCTACGAGCAGTACTTC
TRBV10-2	TRBD2	TRBJ2-5	once	CASSEVGLSQETQYF	TGCGCCAGCAGTGAAGTGGGACTATCTCAAGAGACCCAGTACTTC
TRBV5-1	-	TRBJ2-2	-	CASLDGNTGELFF	TGCGCCAGCTTGGACGGCAACACCGGGGAGCTGTTTTTT
TRBV7-3	TRBD2	TRBJ2-5	-	CASSLGGGAGETQYF	TGTGCCAGCAGCTTAGGCGGGGGGGCCGGAGAGACCCAGTACTTC
TRBV6-6	TRBD1	TRBJ1-6	-	CASSSGGPSSPLHF	TGTGCCAGCAGCTCAGGGGGCCCTTCTTCACCCCTCCACTTT
TRBV10-3	-	TRBJ2-1	-	CAISGGAYSYNEQFF	TGTGCCATCAGTGGGGGGGCCTACTCCTACAATGAGCAGTTCTTC
TRBV11-2	TRBD1	TRBJ2-7	-	CASSAATGAYEQYF	TGTGCCAGCAGCGCCGCCACAGGGGCCTACGAGCAGTACTTC
TRBV4-1	-	TRBJ2-3	-	CASSQGGGRTDTQYF	TGCGCCAGCAGCCAAGGTGGGGGCCGCACAGATACGCAGTATTTT
TRBV7-7	TRBD1	TRBJ1-4	-	CASSHDRGF	TGTGCTAGCAGCCACGACAGGGGCTTT
TRBV10-3	TRBD2	TRBJ2-7	-	CAIGDGLAGGSTYEQYF	TGTGCCATCGGAGACGGACTAGCGGGAGGCAGTACCTACGAGCAGTACTTC
TRBV27	-	TRBJ2-2	-	CASSETGDSNTGELFF	TGTGCCAGCAGCGAAACAGGGGACTCGAACACCGGGGAGCTGTTTTTT
TRBV5-6	-	TRBJ1-6	-	CASSLGGLYSPLHF	TGTGCCAGCAGCTTGGGCGGGCTTTATTCACCCCTCCACTTT
TRBV10-3	-	TRBJ2-7	-	CAISDVAGRSSYEQYF	TGTGCCATCAGTGACGTAGCTGGAAGGAGCTCCTACGAGCAGTACTTC
TRBV7-6	TRBD1	TRBJ2-7	-	CASSQTGGPYEQYF	TGTGCCAGCAGCCAGACAGGGGGCCCCTACGAGCAGTACTTC